Below, one T cell receptor (beta chain) is given with its context. Libraries were prepared by immunoSEQ multiplex PCR; TCRdb keeps only in-frame clonotypes and omits some of them. The sample lists some 300,000 clones, about 80% seen once, with under 8.5% in the top ten. The CDR3 sequence is 17 residues long. CDR1 and CDR2 (germline): GTSNPN, SVGIG (reference sequence). V trimming: 4 bases; J trimming: 4 bases; junction bases outside the gene matches: 18. This entry comes from a study of cytotoxic CD8 clonotypes in ibrutinib-treated CLL. The chain employs TRBV30 and TRBJ2-7; TRBD2 agrees at 8 bases. The receptor was derived from a human donor with chronic lymphocytic leukemia. Sample: PBMCs, taken before ibrutinib treatment. The CDR3 sequence is CAWTRSATFPGGYEQYF. CDR3 in DNA: TGTGCCTGGACGAGGTCAGCGACTTTTCCGGGAGGGTACGAGCAGTACTTC.